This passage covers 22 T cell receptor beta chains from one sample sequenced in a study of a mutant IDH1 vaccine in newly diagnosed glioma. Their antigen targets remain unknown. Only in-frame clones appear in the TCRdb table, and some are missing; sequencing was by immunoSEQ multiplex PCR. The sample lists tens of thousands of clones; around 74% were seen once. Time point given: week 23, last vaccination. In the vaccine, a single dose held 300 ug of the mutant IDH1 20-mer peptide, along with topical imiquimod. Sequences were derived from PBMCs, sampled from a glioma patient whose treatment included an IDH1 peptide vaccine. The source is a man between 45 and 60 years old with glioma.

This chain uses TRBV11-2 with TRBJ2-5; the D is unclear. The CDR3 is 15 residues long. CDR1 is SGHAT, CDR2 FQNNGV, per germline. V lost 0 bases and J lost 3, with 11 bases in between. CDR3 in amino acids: CASSLEPTAKETQYF. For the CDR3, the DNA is TGTGCCAGCAGCTTAGAACCTACTGCCAAAGAGACCCAGTACTTC.

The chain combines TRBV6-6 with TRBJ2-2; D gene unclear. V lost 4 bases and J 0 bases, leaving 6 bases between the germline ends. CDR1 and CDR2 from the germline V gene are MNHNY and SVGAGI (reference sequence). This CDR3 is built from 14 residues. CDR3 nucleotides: TGTGCCAGCAGTTTGGACGCGAACACCGGGGAGCTGTTTTTT. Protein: CASSLDANTGELFF.

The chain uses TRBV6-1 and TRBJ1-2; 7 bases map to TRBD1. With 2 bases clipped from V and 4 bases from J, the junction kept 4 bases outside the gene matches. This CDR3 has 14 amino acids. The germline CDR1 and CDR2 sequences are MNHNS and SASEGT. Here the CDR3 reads CASSEPTGSYGYTF. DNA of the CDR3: TGTGCCAGCAGTGAACCGACAGGGTCCTATGGCTACACCTTC.

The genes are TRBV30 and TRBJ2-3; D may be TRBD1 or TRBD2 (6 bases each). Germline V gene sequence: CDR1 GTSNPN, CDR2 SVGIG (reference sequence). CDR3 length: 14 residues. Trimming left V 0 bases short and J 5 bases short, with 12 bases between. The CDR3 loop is CAWSVRTAGDTQYF. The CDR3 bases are TGTGCCTGGAGTGTACGGACAGCGGGAGATACGCAGTATTTT.

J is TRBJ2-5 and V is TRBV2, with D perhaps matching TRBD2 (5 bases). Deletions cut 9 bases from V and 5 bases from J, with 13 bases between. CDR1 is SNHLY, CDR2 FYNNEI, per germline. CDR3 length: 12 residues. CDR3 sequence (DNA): TGTGCCAGTGGACGGGGATTGGAGACCCAGTACTTC. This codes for CASGRGLETQYF.

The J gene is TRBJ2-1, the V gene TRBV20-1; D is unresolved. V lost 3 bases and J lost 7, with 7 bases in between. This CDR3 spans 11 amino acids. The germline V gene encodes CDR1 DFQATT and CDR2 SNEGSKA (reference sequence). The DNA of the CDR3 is TGCAGTGCTAGCCCAGAGAATGAGCAGTTCTTC. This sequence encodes CSASPENEQFF.

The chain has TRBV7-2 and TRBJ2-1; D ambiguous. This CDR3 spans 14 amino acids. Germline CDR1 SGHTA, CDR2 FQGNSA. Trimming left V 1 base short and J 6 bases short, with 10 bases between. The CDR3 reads CASSLGYTANEQFF. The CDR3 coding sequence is TGTGCCAGCAGCTTAGGCTACACAGCCAATGAGCAGTTCTTC.

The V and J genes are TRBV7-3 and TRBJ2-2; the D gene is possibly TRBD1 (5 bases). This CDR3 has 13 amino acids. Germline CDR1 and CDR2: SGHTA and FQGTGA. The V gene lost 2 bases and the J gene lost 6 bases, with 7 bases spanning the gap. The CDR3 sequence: CASSLQGAGELFF. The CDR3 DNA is TGTGCCAGCAGCTTACAGGGTGCCGGGGAGCTGTTTTTT.

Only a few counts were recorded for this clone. CDR3 region: CASRSGANVLTF. DNA of the CDR3: TGTGCCAGCAGGTCTGGGGCCAACGTCCTGACTTTC. This chain joins TRBV28 and TRBJ2-6; no clear D gene. Trimming pared 6 bases from V and 1 base from J, leaving 1 base between. Germline V gives CDR1 MDHEN, CDR2 SYDVKM. The CDR3 covers 12 residues. The variable domain in full, completed from reference TRBV28 and TRBJ2-6, reads DVKVTQSSRYLVKRTGEKVFLECVQDMDHENMFWYRQDPGLGLRLIYFSYDVKMKEKGDIPEGYSVSREKKERFSLILESASTNQTSMYLCASRSGANVLTFGAGSRLTVL.

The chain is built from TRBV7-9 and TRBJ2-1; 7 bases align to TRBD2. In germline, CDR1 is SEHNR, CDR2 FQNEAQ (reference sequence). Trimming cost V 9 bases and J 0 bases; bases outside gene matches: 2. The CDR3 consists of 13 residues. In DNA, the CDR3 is TGTGCCAGGGGAGGGGCCTCCTACAATGAGCAGTTCTTC. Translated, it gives CARGGASYNEQFF. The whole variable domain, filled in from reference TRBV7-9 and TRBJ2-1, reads DTGVSQNPRHKITKRGQNVTFRCDPISEHNRLYWYRQTLGQGPEFLTYFQNEAQLEKSRLLSDRFSAERPKGSFSTLEIQRTEQGDSAMYLCARGGASYNEQFFGPGTRLTVL.

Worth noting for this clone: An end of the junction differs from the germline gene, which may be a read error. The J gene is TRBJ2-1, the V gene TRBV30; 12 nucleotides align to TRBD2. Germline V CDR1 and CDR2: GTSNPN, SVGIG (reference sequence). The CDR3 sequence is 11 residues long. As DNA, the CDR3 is TGTGCTTGGACTAGCGGGGAAGAGCAGTTCTTC. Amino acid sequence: CAWTSGEEQFF.

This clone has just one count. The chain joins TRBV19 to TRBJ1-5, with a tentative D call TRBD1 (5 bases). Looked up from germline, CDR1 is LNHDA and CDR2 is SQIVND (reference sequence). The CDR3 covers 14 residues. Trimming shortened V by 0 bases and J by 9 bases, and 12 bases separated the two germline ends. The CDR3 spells CASSIDMEGRPQHF. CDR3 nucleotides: TGTGCCAGTAGTATAGATATGGAGGGGAGGCCCCAGCATTTT.

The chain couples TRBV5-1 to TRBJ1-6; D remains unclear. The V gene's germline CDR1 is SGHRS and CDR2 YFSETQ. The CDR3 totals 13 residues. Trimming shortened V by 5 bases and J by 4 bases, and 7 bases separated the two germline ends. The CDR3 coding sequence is TGCGCCAGCAGGGGAGTTTATAATTCACCCCTCCACTTT. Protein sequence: CASRGVYNSPLHF.

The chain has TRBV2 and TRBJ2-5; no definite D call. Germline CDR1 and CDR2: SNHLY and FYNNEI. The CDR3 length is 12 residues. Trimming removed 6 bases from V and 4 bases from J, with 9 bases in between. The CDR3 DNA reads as TGTGCCAGCAGGTTACTCAGAGAGACCCAGTACTTC. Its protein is CASRLLRETQYF.

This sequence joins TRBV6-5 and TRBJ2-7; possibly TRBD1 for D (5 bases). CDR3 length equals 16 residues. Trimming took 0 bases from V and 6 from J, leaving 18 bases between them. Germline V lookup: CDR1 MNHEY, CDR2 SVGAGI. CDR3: CASSYSITVQAVEQYF. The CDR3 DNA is TGTGCCAGCAGTTACTCGATAACCGTACAGGCCGTCGAGCAGTACTTC.

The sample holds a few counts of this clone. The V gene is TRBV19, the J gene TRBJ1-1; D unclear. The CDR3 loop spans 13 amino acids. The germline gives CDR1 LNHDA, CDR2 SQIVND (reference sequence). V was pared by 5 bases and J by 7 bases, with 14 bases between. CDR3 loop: CASSPPGASEAFF. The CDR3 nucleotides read TGTGCCAGTAGTCCCCCAGGCGCCAGTGAAGCTTTCTTT.

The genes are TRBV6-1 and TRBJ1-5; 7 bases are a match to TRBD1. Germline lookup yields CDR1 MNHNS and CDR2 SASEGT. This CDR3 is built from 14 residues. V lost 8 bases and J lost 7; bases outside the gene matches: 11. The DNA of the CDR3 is TGTGCCAGCCAGGGGGGGGGCGCGGGACAGCCCCAGCATTTT. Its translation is CASQGGGAGQPQHF.

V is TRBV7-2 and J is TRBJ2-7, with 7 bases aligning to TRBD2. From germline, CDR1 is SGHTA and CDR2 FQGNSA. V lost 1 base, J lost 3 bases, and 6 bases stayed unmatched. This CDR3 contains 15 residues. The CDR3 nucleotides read TGTGCCAGCAGCTTAGACCTGGGGGGGGACTACGAGCAGTACTTC. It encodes CASSLDLGGDYEQYF.

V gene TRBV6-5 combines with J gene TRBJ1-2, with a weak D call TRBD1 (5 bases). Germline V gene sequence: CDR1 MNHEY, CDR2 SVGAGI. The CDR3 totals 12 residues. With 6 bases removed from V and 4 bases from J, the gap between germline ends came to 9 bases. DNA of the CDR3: TGTGCCAGCAGACACGGGGGCTATGGCTACACCTTC. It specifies CASRHGGYGYTF.

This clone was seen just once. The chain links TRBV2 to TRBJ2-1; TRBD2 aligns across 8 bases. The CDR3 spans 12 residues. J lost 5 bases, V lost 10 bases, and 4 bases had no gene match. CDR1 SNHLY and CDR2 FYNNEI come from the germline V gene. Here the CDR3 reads CATGGADNEQFF. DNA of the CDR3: TGTGCCACGGGGGGGGCCGACAATGAGCAGTTCTTC.

CDR3 amino acids: CASSPSIPSGNTIYF. CDR3 in DNA: TGTGCCAGCAGCCCCAGCATCCCCTCTGGAAACACCATATATTTT. The chain joins TRBV6-5 to TRBJ1-3; no definite D call. Looked up from germline, CDR1 is MNHEY and CDR2 is SVGAGI. Trimming took 6 bases from V and 0 from J, leaving 12 bases between them. The CDR3 has 15 amino acids.

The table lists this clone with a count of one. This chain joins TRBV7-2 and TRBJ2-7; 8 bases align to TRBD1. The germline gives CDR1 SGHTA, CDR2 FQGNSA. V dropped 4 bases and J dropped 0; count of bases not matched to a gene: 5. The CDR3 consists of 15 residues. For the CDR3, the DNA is TGTGCCAGCAGCTCTTCCGGGACAGGCTCCTACGAGCAGTACTTC. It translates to CASSSSGTGSYEQYF. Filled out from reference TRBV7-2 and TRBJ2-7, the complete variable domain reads GAGVSQSPSNKVTEKGKDVELRCDPISGHTALYWYRQSLGQGLEFLIYFQGNSAPDKSGLPSDRFSAERTGGSVSTLTIQRTQQEDSAVYLCASSSSGTGSYEQYFGPGTRLTVT.